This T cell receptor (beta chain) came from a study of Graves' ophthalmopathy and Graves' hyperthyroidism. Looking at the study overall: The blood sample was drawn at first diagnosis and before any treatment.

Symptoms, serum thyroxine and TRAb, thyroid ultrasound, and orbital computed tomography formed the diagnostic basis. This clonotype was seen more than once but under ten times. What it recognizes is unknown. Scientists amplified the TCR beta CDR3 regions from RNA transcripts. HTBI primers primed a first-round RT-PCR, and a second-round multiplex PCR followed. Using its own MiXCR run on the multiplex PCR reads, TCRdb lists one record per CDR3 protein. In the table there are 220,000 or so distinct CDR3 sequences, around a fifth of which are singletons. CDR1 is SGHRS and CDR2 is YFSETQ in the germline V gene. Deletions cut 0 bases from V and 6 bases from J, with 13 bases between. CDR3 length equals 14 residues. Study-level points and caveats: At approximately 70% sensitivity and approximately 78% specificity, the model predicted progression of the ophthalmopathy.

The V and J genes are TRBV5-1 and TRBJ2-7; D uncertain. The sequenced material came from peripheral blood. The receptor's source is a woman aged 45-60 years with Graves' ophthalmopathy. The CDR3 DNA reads TGCGCCAGCAGCTTGGGTGTTGGTTCAGGCGAGCAGTACTTC. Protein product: CASSLGVGSGEQYF.